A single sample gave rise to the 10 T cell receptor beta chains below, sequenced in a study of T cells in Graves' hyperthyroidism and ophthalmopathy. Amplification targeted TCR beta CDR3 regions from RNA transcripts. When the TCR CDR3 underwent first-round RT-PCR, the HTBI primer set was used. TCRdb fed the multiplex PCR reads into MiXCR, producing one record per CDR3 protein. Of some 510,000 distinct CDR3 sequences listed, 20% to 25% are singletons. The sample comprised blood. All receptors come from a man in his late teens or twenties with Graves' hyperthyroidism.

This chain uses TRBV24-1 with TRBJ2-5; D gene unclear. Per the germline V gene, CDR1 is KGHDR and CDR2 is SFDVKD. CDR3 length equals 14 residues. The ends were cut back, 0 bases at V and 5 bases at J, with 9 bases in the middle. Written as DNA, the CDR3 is TGTGCCACCAGTGATTTGGGCCCGCCGGAGACCCAGTACTTC. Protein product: CATSDLGPPETQYF.

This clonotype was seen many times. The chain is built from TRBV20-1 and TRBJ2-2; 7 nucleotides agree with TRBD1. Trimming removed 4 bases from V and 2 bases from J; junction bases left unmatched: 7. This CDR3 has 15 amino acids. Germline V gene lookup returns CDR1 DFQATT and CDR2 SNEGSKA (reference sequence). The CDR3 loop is CSATPGQINTGELFF. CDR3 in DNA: TGCAGTGCTACTCCGGGACAGATTAACACCGGGGAGCTGTTTTTT.

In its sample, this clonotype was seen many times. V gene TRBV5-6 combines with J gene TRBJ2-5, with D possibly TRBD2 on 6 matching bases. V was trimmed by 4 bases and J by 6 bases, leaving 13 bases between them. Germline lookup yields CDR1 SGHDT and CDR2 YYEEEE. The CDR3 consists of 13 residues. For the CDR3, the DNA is TGTGCCAGCAGCACAGACGGGGGACAGACCCAGTACTTC. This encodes CASSTDGGQTQYF.

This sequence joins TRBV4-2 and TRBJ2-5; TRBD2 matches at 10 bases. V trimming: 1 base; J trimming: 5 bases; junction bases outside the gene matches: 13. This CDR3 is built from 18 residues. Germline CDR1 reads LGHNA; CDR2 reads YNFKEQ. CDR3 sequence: CASSQVIPSGGRWETQYF. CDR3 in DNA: TGTGCCAGCAGCCAAGTGATCCCTAGCGGGGGCCGGTGGGAGACCCAGTACTTC.

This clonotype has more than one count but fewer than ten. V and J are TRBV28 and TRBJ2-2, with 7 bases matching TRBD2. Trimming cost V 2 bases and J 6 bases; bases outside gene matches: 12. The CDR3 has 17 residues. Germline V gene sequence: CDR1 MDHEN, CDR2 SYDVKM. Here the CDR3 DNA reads TGTGCCAGCAGTTTAGTAATCTCGCGGGGAGGGGCCGGGGAGCTGTTTTTT. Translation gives CASSLVISRGGAGELFF.

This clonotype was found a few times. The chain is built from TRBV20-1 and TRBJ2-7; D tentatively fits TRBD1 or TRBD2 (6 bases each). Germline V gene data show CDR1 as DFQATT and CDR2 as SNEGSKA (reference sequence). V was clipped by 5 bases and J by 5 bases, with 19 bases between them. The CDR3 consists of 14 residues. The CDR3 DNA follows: TGCAGTGCTTGCCCCCCGGGGGCTGGAGACGAGCAGTACTTC. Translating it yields CSACPPGAGDEQYF.

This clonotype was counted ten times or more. Here the CDR3 DNA reads TGTGCCAGTAGTATAGGGGGGACAGGGAGGAACACTGAAGCTTTCTTT. It specifies CASSIGGTGRNTEAFF. The chain joins TRBV19 to TRBJ1-1, with TRBD1 matching over 9 bases. J gave up 1 base and V 1 base, and 4 bases lay outside the gene matches. CDR3 length: 16 residues. The germline CDR1 and CDR2 sequences are LNHDA and SQIVND (reference sequence).

The CDR3 bases are TGTGCCAGCAGTTACTCTAGCGGTTCCTACAATGAGCAGTTCTTC. This gives the protein CASSYSSGSYNEQFF. The rearrangement links TRBV6-5 to TRBJ2-1; tentatively, D is TRBD2 (6 bases). The CDR3 runs to 15 residues. The germline V gene has CDR1 MNHEY and CDR2 SVGAGI. Trimming shortened V by 0 bases and J by 1 base, and 7 bases separated the two germline ends.

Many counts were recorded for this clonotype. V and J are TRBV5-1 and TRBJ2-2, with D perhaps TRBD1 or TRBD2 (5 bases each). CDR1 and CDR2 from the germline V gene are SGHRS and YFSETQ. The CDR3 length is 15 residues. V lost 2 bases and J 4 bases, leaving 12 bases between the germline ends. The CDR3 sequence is CASSLQEVFTGELFF. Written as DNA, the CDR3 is TGCGCCAGCAGCTTACAGGAGGTGTTCACCGGGGAGCTGTTTTTT.

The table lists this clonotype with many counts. The chain's CDR3 is CASSSRWTGEFHYEQYF. The CDR3 nucleotides are TGTGCCAGCAGTTCACGGTGGACAGGGGAATTCCACTACGAGCAGTACTTC. V gene TRBV6-5 combines with J gene TRBJ2-7; 9 bases map to TRBD1. With V trimmed by 4 bases and J by 3 bases, 13 bases remained unmatched. CDR1 is MNHEY, CDR2 SVGAGI, per germline. This CDR3 has 17 amino acids.